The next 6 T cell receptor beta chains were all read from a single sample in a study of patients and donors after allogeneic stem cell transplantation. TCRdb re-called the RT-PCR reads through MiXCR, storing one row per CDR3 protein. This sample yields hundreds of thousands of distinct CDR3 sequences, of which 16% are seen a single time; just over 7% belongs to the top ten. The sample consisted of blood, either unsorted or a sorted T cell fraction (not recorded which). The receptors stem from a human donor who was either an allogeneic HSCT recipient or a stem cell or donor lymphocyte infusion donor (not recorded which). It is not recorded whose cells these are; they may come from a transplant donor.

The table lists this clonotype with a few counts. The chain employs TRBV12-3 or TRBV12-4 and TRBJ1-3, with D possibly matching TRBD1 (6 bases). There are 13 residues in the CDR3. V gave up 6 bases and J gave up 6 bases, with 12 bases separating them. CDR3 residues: CASRENRVNTIYF. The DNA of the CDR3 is TGTGCCAGCAGGGAGAACAGGGTAAACACCATATATTTT.

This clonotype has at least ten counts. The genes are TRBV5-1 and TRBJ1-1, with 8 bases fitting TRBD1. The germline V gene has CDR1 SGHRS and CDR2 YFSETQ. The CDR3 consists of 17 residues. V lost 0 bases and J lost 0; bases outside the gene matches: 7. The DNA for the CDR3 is TGCGCCAGCAGCTTGGTCGGGACAGGCGCCTTGAACACTGAAGCTTTCTTT. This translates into CASSLVGTGALNTEAFF.

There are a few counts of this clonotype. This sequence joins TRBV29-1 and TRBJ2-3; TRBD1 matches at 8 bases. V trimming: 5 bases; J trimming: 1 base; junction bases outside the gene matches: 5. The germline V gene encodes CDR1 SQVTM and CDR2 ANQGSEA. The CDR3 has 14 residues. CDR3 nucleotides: TGCAGCGTTACAGGGGGTATCGGCACAGATACGCAGTATTTT. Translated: CSVTGGIGTDTQYF.

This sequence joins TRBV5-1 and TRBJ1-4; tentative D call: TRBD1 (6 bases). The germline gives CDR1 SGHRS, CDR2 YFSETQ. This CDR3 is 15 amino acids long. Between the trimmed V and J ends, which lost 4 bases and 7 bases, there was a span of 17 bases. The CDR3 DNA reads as TGCGCCAGCAGCCATAACAGGGCGGACAGTGAAAAACTGTTTTTT. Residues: CASSHNRADSEKLFF.

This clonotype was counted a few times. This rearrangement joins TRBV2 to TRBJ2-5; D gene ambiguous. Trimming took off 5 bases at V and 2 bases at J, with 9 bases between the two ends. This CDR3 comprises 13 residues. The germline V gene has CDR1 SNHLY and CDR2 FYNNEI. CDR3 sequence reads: CASSQRLQETQYF. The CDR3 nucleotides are TGTGCCAGCAGTCAAAGATTACAAGAGACCCAGTACTTC.

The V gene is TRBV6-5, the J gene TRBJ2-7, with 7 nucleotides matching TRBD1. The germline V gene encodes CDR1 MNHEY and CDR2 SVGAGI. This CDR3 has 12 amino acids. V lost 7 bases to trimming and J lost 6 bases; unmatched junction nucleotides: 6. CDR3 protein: CASIGQVGEQYF. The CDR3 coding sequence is TGTGCCAGCATTGGACAGGTGGGCGAGCAGTACTTC.